This section outlines one T cell receptor beta chain sequence together with its context. This specimen belongs to a study of blood T cell repertoires in COVID-19. The overall study: From the United States, Italy and Spain came samples of acute and convalescent COVID-19. PBMCs, B-cell-depleted T cells, or T cells provided the cDNA or gDNA that made up the material.

The table came from immunoSEQ multiplex PCR; TCRdb's copy has only in-frame clones and leaves some out. The sample records some 300,000 clones, 86% being singletons. Patients from Seattle were sampled longitudinally, starting during active infection. The CDR3 is 16 residues long. Germline values: CDR1 SGHTA, CDR2 FQGNSA. Deletions cut 2 bases from V and 3 bases from J, with 13 bases between. This sequence originates from a woman between 70 and 85 years old with COVID-19, enrolled during active disease. Sequencing was performed on peripheral blood. This chain uses TRBV7-2 with TRBJ2-2; D unclear. For the CDR3, the DNA is TGTGCCAGCAGCTTACGCCCCTCTATCCACACCGGGGAGCTGTTTTTT. As protein: CASSLRPSIHTGELFF.